Sequencing of this T cell receptor beta chain was carried out in a study of blood T cell repertoires in COVID-19. As for the study in general: Material from acute and convalescent COVID-19 was sourced from the United States, Italy and Spain. Sources were T cells, B-cell-depleted T cells, or PBMCs; the material itself was cDNA or gDNA.

CDR3 length: 15 amino acids. J gave up 2 bases and V 0 bases, and 2 bases lay outside the gene matches. Germline CDR1 SGHRS, CDR2 YFSETQ. Original data processing: Amplified reference gene primers provided the basis for estimating nucleated cell counts. TCRdb keeps only in-frame clones here, not all; method: immunoSEQ multiplex PCR. From that table come the V and J calls and clone size; the DNA was used to work out D and trimming. The sample has roughly 120,000 clones; roughly 83% are singletons. The sequence was collected from a woman between 70 and 85 years old with acute or convalescent COVID-19. V gene TRBV5-1 combines with J gene TRBJ2-7; 10 nucleotides align to TRBD1. Source material: peripheral blood. This CDR3 is CASSLVTGGTYEQYF. The CDR3 DNA reads TGCGCCAGCAGCTTGGTGACAGGGGGCACCTACGAGCAGTACTTC.